This T cell receptor (beta chain) was identified during a study of cytomegalovirus exposure and HLA in healthy donors. General study findings and limits: Later on, an analysis showed TCR association rates differing by HLA locus, with DRB1 the most and HLA-C the fewest. According to the study, 180 or so TCR beta chains were cytomegalovirus-associated.

This clone came up a few times. Its specificity is unknown. The PCR made use of 60 Vbeta and 13 Jbeta primers. This table comes from immunoSEQ multiplex PCR, and its TCRdb copy is limited to in-frame clones, with some not included. The sample carries approximately 220,000 clones, 80% to 90% recorded once. This CDR3 comprises 13 residues. Trimming cost V 4 bases and J 3 bases, with 9 bases left between them. Germline V lookup: CDR1 SGHVS, CDR2 FNYEAQ. Sequenced material: PBMCs. J is TRBJ1-1 and V is TRBV7-6, with D possibly being TRBD1 (5 bases). The clonotype originates from a man aged 25 to 45 in good health and CMV-seronegative. This CDR3 is CASSSQGYTEAFF. CDR3 nucleotides: TGTGCCAGCAGCTCGCAGGGTTACACTGAAGCTTTCTTT.